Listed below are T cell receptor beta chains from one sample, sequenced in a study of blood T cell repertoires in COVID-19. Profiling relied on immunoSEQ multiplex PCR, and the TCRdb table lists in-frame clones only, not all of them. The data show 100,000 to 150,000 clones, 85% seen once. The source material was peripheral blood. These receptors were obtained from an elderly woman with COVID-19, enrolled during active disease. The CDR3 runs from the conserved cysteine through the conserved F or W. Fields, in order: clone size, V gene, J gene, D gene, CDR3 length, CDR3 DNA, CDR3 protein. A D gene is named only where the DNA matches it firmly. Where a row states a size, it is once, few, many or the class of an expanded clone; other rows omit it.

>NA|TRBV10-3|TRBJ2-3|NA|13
TGTGCCATCCAGGAGGACGGATTCGGTACGCAGTATTTT
CAIQEDGFGTQYF
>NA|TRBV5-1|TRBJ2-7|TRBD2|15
TGCGCCAGCAGAAGAGGGACTAGCGGGAGTGCCGAGCAGTACTTC
CASRRGTSGSAEQYF
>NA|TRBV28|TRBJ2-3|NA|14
TGTGCCAGCAGTTTATTGATCCGGGGCGGGGTCTGGTATTTT
CASSLLIRGGVWYF
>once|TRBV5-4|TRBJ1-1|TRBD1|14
TGTGCCAGCAGCCGAACAGGGGGGGACACTGAAGCTTTCTTT
CASSRTGGDTEAFF
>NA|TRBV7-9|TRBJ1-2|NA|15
TGTGCCAGCAGCTTAGGGGCAGGGGAGGGAGATGGCTACACCTTC
CASSLGAGEGDGYTF
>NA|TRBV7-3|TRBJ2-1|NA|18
TGTGCCAGCAGCCCCCGTGGACGGGATGTGAGCTCCTACAATGAGCAGTTCTTC
CASSPRGRDVSSYNEQFF
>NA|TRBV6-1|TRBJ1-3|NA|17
TGTGCCAGCAGTGAAAATCCATCGGGGGGCTCTGGAAACACCATATATTTT
CASSENPSGGSGNTIYF
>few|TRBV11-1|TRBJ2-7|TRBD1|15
TGTGCCAGCAGCCTAGGGACAGGTGGCTCCTACGAGCAGTACTTC
CASSLGTGGSYEQYF
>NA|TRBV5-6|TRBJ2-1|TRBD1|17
TGTGCCAGCAGCTTTCTAAGGGACAGTAATAAAAACAATGAGCAGTTCTTC
CASSFLRDSNKNNEQFF
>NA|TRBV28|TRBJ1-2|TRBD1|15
TGTGCCAGCAGTTTAACAGACAGGGGAGCCTATGGCTACACCTTC
CASSLTDRGAYGYTF
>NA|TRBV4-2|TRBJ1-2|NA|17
TGTGCCAGCAGCCAAGTCTCAGGACAGCGGACTAACTATGGCTACACCTTC
CASSQVSGQRTNYGYTF
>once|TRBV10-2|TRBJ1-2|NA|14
TGCGCCAGCAGTGAGTCGGGGGGTGCCTATGGCTACACCTTC
CASSESGGAYGYTF
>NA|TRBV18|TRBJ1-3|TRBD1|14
TGTGCCAGCTCATCGACAGGGGCAGGAAACACCATATATTTT
CASSSTGAGNTIYF
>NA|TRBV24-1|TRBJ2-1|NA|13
TGTGCCACCAGTGACTACAGGGACGATGAGCAGTTCTTC
CATSDYRDDEQFF
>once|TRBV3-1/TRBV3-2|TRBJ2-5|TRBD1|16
TGTGCCAGCAGCCACCTAGGACAGGGTTTGGTAGAGACCCAGTACTTC
CASSHLGQGLVETQYF
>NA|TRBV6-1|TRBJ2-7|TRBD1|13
TGTGCCAGCAGTGATCGACAGGGGTACGAGCAGTACTTC
CASSDRQGYEQYF
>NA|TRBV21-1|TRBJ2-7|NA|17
TGTGCCAGCAGCCCCCCGGAGGCGCGGGAGGCCTCCTACGAGCAGTACTTC
CASSPPEAREASYEQYF
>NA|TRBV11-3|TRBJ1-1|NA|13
TGTGCCAGCAGCCCGGGACAAAACACTGAAGCTTTCTTT
CASSPGQNTEAFF
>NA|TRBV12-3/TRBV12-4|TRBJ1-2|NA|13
TGTGCCAGCACCCTACAGGATTTGTATGGCTACACCTTC
CASTLQDLYGYTF
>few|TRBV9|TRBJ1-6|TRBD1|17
TGTGCCAGCAGCGTAGCTGGGACAGGGGGTTATAATTCACCCCTCCACTTT
CASSVAGTGGYNSPLHF
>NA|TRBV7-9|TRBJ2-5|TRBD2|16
TGTGCCAGCAGCTTAACGACTAGCGGCCACGAAGAGACCCAGTACTTC
CASSLTTSGHEETQYF
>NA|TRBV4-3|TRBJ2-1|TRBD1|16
TGCGCCAGCAGCCTAGACAACAGGGGCTCCTACAATGAGCAGTTCTTC
CASSLDNRGSYNEQFF
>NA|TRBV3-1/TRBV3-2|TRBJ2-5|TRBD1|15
TGTGCCAGCAGCCAAGATGTCGGGACAGCTGAGACCCAGTACTTC
CASSQDVGTAETQYF
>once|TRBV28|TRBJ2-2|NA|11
TGTGCCAGCAGTTTACGTGGGGAGCTGTTTTTT
CASSLRGELFF
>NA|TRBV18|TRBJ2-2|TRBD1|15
TGTGCCAGCTCGCCGGACAGGGCGAACACCGGGGAGCTGTTTTTT
CASSPDRANTGELFF
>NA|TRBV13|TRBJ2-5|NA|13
TGTGCCAGCAGCTTAGTGGTAGCGGAGACCCAGTACTTC
CASSLVVAETQYF
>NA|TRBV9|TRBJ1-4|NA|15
TGTGCCAGCAGCGTATCTCAGGGAACTAATGAAAAACTGTTTTTT
CASSVSQGTNEKLFF
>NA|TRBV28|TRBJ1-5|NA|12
TGTGCCAGCGATACTGTCCGTCAGCCCCAGCATTTT
CASDTVRQPQHF
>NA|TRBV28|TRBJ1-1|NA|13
TGTGCCAGCAGTTTCCCCGCGTCCGCTGAAGCTTTCTTT
CASSFPASAEAFF
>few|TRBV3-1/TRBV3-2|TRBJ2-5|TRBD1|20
TGTGCCAGCAGCCCAACCTTCCAATTGACAGGGGGTTGGGAAAAGGAGACCCAGTACTTC
CASSPTFQLTGGWEKETQYF
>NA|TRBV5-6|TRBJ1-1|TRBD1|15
TGTGCCAGCAGCATTAGGACAGGACCGAACACTGAAGCTTTCTTT
CASSIRTGPNTEAFF
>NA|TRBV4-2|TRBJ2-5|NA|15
TGTGCCAGCAGCCGTCAACCAGGGTACCAAGAGACCCAGTACTTC
CASSRQPGYQETQYF
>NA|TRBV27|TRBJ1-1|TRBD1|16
TGTGCCAGCAGTTACTTGGACAGGGGCATGAACACTGAAGCTTTCTTT
CASSYLDRGMNTEAFF
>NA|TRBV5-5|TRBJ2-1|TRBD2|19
TGTGCCAGCAGCCCGGGACTAGCGGGTATAGCTTCTCTGGGCAATGAGCAGTTCTTC
CASSPGLAGIASLGNEQFF
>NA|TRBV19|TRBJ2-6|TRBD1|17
TGTGCCAGTACCACGACAGGGGGCGGATCTGGGGCCAACGTCCTGACTTTC
CASTTTGGGSGANVLTF
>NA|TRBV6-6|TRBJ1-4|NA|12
TGTGCCAGCAGCGACTTGACAGGTTTGGTGTTTTTT
CASSDLTGLVFF
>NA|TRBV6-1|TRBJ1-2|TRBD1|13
TGTGCCAGTAGGACAGGGGAGGACTATGGCTACACCTTC
CASRTGEDYGYTF
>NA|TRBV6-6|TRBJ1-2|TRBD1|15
TGTGCCAGCAGTATAAGGACAGGGGGTAGCTATGGCTACACCTTC
CASSIRTGGSYGYTF
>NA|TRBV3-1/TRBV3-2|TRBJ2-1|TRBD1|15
TGTGCCAGCAGCCTTAGGACAGGGCTGGGCAATGAGCAGTTCTTC
CASSLRTGLGNEQFF
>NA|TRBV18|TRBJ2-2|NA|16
TGTGCCAGCTCACTTCAACGGACAGCGAACACCGGGGAGCTGTTTTTT
CASSLQRTANTGELFF
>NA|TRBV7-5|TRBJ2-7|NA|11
TGTGCCAGAAGTCGTAGCTGGGAGCAGTACTTC
CARSRSWEQYF
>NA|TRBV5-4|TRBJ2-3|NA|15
TGTGCCAGCAGCCCCGGGACTCCTAGCACAGATACGCAGTATTTT
CASSPGTPSTDTQYF
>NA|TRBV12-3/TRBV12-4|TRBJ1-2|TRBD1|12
TGTGCCAGCAGTTCGACAGGGGAAGGCTACACCTTC
CASSSTGEGYTF
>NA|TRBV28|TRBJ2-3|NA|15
TGTGCCAGCATACCTGTGGGCCTGGGCACAGATACGCAGTATTTT
CASIPVGLGTDTQYF
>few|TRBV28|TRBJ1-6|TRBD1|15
TGTGCCAGCAGTAAAACCGGGACAGGGAATTCACCCCTCCACTTT
CASSKTGTGNSPLHF
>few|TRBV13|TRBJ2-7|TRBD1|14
TGTGCCAGCAGCTCGAACAGGGGAACAAGGGAGCAGTACTTC
CASSSNRGTREQYF
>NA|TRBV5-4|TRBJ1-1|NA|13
TGTGCCAGCAGCTTAGCGGGGAACACTGAAGCTTTCTTT
CASSLAGNTEAFF
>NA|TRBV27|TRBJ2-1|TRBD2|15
TGTGCCAGCAGTTTGGGCGGGGGGACCTACAATGAGCAGTTCTTC
CASSLGGGTYNEQFF
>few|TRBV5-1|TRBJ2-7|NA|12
TGCGCCAGCAGCTTGGTAGAGTACGAGCAGTACTTC
CASSLVEYEQYF
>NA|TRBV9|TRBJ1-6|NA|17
TGTGCCAGCAGCCCCTCACAGGGATGGTCCTATAATTCACCCCTCCACTTT
CASSPSQGWSYNSPLHF
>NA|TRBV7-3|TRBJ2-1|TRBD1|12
TGTGCCAGCAGCTCGGGGACAGGGGAACGATTCTTC
CASSSGTGERFF